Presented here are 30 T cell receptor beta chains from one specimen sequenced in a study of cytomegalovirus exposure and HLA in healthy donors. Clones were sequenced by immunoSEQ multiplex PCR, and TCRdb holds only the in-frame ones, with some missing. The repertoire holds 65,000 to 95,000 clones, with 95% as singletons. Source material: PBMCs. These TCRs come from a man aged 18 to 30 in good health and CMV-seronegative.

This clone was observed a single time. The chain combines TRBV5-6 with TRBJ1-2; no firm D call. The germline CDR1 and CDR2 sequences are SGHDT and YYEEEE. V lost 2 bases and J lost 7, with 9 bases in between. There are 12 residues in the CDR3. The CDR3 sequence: CASSFLISGYTF. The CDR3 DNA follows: TGTGCCAGCAGCTTTCTGATCAGTGGCTACACCTTC.

The CDR3: CASSQDARDRGGNYGYTF. As DNA, the CDR3 is TGTGCCAGCAGCCAAGATGCCAGGGACAGGGGCGGCAACTATGGCTACACCTTC. V usage is TRBV14 and J usage is TRBJ1-2, with 10 bases matching TRBD1. The CDR3 consists of 18 residues. With V trimmed by 0 bases and J by 2 bases, 9 bases remained unmatched. Germline CDR1 is SGHDN and CDR2 is FVKESK. The whole variable domain, filled in from reference TRBV14 and TRBJ1-2, reads EAGVTQFPSHSVIEKGQTVTLRCDPISGHDNLYWYRRVMGKEIKFLLHFVKESKQDESGMPNNRFLAERTGGTYSTLKVQPAELEDSGVYFCASSQDARDRGGNYGYTFGSGTRLTVV.

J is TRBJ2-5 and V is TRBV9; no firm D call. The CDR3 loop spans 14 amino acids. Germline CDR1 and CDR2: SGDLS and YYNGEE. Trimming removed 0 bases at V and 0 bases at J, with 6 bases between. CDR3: CASSVVANQETQYF. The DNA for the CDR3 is TGTGCCAGCAGCGTAGTGGCCAACCAAGAGACCCAGTACTTC.

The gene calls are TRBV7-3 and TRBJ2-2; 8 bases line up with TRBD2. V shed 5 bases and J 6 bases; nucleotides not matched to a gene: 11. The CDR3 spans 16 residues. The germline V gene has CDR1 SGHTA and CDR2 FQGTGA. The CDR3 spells CASSLLPGGDPGELFF. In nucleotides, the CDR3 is TGTGCCAGCAGCCTCCTGCCGGGAGGGGATCCCGGGGAGCTGTTTTTT.

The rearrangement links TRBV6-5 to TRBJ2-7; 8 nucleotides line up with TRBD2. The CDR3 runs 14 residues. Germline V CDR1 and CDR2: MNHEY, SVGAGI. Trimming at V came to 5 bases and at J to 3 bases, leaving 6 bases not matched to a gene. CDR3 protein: CASSPPGLGYEQYF. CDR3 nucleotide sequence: TGTGCCAGCAGTCCACCGGGACTAGGCTACGAGCAGTACTTC.

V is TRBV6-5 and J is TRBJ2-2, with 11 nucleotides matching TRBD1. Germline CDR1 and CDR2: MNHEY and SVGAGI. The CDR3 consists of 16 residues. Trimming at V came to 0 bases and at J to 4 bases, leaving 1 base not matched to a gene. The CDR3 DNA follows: TGTGCCAGCAGTTACTCGGGGACAGGGGGCACCGGGGAGCTGTTTTTT. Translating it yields CASSYSGTGGTGELFF.

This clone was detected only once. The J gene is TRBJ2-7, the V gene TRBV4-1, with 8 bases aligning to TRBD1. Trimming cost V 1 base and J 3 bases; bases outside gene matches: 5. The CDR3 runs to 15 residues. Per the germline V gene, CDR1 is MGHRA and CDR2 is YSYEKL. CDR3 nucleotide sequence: TGCGCCAGCAGCCAAGGACAGGGGCTCCTCTACGAGCAGTACTTC. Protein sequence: CASSQGQGLLYEQYF.

The CDR3 coding sequence is TGTGCCAGCAGCTTAGGACTAGCGGGGCACAATGAGCAGTTCTTC. Translating it yields CASSLGLAGHNEQFF. V is TRBV7-2 and J is TRBJ2-1; 11 bases fit TRBD2. The CDR3 is 15 amino acids. CDR1 SGHTA and CDR2 FQGNSA come from the germline V gene. The trim removed 1 base at V and 5 bases at J, leaving 1 base unmatched. The full variable domain, in which reference TRBV7-2 and TRBJ2-1 provide the parts outside the CDR3, is GAGVSQSPSNKVTEKGKDVELRCDPISGHTALYWYRQSLGQGLEFLIYFQGNSAPDKSGLPSDRFSAERTGGSVSTLTIQRTQQEDSAVYLCASSLGLAGHNEQFFGPGTRLTVL.

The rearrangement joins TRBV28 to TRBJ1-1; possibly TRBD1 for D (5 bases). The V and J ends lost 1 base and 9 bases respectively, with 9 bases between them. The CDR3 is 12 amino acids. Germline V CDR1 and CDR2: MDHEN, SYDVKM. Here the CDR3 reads CASSLSPGQAFF. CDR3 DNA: TGTGCCAGCAGTTTATCTCCAGGGCAAGCTTTCTTT.

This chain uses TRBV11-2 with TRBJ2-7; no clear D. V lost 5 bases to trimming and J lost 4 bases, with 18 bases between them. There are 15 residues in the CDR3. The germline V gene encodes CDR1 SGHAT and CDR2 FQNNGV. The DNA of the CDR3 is TGTGCCAGCAGCCCAAAATATGAGGCCCGGTACGAGCAGTACTTC. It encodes CASSPKYEARYEQYF.

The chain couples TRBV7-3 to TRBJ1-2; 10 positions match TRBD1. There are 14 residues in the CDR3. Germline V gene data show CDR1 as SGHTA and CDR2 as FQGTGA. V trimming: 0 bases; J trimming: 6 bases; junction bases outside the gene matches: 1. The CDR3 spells CASSLTGQGDGYTF. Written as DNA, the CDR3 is TGTGCCAGCAGCTTAACTGGACAGGGGGATGGCTACACCTTC.

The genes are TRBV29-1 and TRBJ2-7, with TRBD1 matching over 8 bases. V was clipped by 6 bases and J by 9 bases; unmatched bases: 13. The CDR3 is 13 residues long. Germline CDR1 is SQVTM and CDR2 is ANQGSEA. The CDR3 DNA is TGCAGCGTCGATCTGGGACAGGCATTCGGGCAGTACTTC. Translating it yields CSVDLGQAFGQYF.

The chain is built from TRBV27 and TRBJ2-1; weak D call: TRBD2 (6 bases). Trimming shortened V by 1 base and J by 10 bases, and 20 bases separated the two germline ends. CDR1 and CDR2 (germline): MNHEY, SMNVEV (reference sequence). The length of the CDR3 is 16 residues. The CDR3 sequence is CASSLWVGLSNIEQFF. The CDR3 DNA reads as TGTGCCAGCAGTTTATGGGTGGGACTGTCCAATATCGAGCAGTTCTTC.

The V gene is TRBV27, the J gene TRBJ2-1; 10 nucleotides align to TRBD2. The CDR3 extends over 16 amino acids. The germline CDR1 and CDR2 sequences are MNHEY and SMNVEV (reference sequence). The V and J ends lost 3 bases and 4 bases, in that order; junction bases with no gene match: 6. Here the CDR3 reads CASSFLAGDSYNEQFF. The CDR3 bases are TGTGCCAGCAGTTTTCTAGCGGGGGACTCGTACAATGAGCAGTTCTTC.

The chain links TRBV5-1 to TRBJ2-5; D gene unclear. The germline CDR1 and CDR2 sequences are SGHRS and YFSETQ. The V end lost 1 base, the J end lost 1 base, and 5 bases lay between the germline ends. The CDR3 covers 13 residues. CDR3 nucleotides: TGCGCCAGCAGCTTGTTCATCCAAGAGACCCAGTACTTC. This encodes CASSLFIQETQYF. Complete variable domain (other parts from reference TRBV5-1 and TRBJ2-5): KAGVTQTPRYLIKTRGQQVTLSCSPISGHRSVSWYQQTPGQGLQFLFEYFSETQRNKGNFPGRFSGRQFSNSRSEMNVSTLELGDSALYLCASSLFIQETQYFGPGTRLLVL.

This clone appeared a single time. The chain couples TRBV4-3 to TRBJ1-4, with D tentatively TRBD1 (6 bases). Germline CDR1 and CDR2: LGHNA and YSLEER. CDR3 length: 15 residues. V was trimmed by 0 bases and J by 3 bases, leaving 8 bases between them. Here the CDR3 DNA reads TGCGCCAGCAGCCAAGATTGGACAGCTAATGAAAAACTGTTTTTT. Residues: CASSQDWTANEKLFF.

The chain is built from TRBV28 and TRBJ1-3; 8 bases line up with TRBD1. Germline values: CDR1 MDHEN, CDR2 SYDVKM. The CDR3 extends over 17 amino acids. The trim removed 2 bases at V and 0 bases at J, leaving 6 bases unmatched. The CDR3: CASSLGTGVTSGNTIYF. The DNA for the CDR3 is TGTGCCAGCAGTTTAGGGACAGGCGTTACCTCTGGAAACACCATATATTTT. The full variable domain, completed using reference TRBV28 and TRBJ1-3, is DVKVTQSSRYLVKRTGEKVFLECVQDMDHENMFWYRQDPGLGLRLIYFSYDVKMKEKGDIPEGYSVSREKKERFSLILESASTNQTSMYLCASSLGTGVTSGNTIYFGEGSWLTVV.

CDR3 DNA sequence: TGTGCCAGCAGGTCTCAGGTCGAGACTGAAGCTTTCTTT. Translating it yields CASRSQVETEAFF. This chain links TRBV6-1 with TRBJ1-1; D is unclear. Germline V gene sequence: CDR1 MNHNS, CDR2 SASEGT. This CDR3 has 13 residues. V gave up 6 bases and J gave up 5 bases, with 13 bases separating them.

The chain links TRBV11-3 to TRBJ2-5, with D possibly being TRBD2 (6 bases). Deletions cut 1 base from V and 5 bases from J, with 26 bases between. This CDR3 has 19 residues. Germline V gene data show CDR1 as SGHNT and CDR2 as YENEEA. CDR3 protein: CASSLGSGWRVSVRETQYF. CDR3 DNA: TGTGCCAGCAGCTTAGGGAGCGGGTGGCGCGTTTCTGTTCGGGAGACCCAGTACTTC.

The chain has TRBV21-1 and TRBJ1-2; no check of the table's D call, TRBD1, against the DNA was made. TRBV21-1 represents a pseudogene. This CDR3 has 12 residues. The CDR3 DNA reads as TGTGCCGGCAGACAGTTAATCTATGGCTACACCTTC. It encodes CAGRQLIYGYTF.

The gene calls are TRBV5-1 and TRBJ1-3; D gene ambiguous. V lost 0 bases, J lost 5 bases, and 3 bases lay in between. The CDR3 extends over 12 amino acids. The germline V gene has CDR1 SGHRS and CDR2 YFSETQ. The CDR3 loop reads CASSLDRNTIYF. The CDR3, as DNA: TGCGCCAGCAGCTTGGACAGAAACACCATATATTTT. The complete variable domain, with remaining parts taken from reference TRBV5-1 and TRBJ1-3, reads KAGVTQTPRYLIKTRGQQVTLSCSPISGHRSVSWYQQTPGQGLQFLFEYFSETQRNKGNFPGRFSGRQFSNSRSEMNVSTLELGDSALYLCASSLDRNTIYFGEGSWLTVV.

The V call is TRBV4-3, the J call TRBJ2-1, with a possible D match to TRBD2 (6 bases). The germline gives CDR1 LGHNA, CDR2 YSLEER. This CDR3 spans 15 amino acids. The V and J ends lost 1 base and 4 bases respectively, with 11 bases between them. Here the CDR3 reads CASSQGPAGYNEQFF. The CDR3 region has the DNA TGCGCCAGCAGCCAAGGCCCCGCGGGATACAATGAGCAGTTCTTC.

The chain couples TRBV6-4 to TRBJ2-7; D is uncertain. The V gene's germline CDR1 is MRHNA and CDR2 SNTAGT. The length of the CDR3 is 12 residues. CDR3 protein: CATCELGFEQYF. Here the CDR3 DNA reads TGTGCTACCTGTGAACTCGGGTTCGAGCAGTACTTC.

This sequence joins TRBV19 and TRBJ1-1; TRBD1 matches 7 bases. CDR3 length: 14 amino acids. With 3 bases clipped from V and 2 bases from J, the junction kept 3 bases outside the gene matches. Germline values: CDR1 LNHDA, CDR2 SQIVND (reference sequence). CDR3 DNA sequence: TGTGCCAGTAGTATCCCAGGGGGAAACACTGAAGCTTTCTTT. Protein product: CASSIPGGNTEAFF.

CDR3 sequence: CASTHRDGETQYF. DNA of the CDR3: TGTGCCAGTACTCACAGGGACGGGGAGACCCAGTACTTC. The chain has TRBV19 and TRBJ2-5, with D perhaps TRBD1 (6 bases). Per the germline V gene, CDR1 is LNHDA and CDR2 is SQIVND (reference sequence). The CDR3 covers 13 residues. V shed 7 bases and J shed 5 bases, with 14 bases lying between them. The complete variable domain, with remaining parts taken from reference TRBV19 and TRBJ2-5, reads DGGITQSPKYLFRKEGQNVTLSCEQNLNHDAMYWYRQDPGQGLRLIYYSQIVNDFQKGDIAEGYSVSREKKESFPLTVTSAQKNPTAFYLCASTHRDGETQYFGPGTRLLVL.

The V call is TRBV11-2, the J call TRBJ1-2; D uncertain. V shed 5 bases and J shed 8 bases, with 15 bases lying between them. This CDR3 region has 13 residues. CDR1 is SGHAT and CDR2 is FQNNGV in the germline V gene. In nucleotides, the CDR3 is TGTGCCAGCAGCGGGCAGGAGGTACGAGGCTACACCTTC. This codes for CASSGQEVRGYTF.

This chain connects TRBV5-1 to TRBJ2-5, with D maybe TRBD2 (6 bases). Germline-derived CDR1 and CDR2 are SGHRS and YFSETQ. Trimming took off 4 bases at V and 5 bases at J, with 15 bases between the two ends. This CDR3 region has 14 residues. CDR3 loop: CASSPTGGRETQYF. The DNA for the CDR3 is TGCGCCAGCAGCCCCACCGGGGGACGGGAGACCCAGTACTTC.

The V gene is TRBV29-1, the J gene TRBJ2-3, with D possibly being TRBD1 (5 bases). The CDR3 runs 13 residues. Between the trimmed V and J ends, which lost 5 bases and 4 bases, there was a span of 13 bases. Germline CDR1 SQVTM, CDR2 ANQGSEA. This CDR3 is CSVKVAGPDTQYF. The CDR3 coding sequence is TGCAGCGTTAAAGTGGCAGGGCCAGATACGCAGTATTTT.

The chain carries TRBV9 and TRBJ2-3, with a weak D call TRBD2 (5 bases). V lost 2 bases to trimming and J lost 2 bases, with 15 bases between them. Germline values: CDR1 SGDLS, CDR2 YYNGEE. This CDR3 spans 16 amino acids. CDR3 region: CASSVARLTYTDTQYF. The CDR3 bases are TGTGCCAGCAGCGTCGCCCGACTAACATACACAGATACGCAGTATTTT.

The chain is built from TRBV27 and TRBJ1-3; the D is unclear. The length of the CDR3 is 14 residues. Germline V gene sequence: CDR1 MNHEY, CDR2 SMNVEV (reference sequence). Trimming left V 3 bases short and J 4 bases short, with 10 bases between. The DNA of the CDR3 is TGTGCCAGCAGTTTTTCAAATCGGGGAAACACCATATATTTT. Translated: CASSFSNRGNTIYF.